Reported below is one T cell receptor beta chain. Its antigen is not yet known. No base qualities exist here, and no much larger clone lies one base off it. Interpreted using the paper, the treatment or condition label stands for: oral pan-JAK inhibitor, 5-10 mg twice daily. Lesional scalp punch biopsies and peripheral blood were collected from alopecia areata patients. PBMCs were isolated by density centrifugation and stained for CD3, CD4 and CD8, after which CD4+ and CD8+ T cells were sorted on a FACSAria. The sample belongs to a study of CD8+ T cells in alopecia areata (dated by TCRdb to the late 2010s). Turning to the overall study: Treated patients were enrolled in an open-label pilot trial of oral tofacitinib, 5 to 10 mg twice daily, for moderate-to-severe alopecia areata. Patients received tofacitinib for 6 to 18 months and were then followed off drug for 6 months to check for delayed response and recurrence. The SALT score, which quantifies the percentage of affected scalp surface area, was used to measure disease severity in treated patients. In both human patients and the C3H/HeJ mouse model, the study applied high-throughput TCRbeta sequencing to look at T cell clonal expansion in alopecia areata. Human TCRbeta sequencing covered scalp tissue and sorted CD4+ and CD8+ peripheral blood T cells from patchy and totalis/universalis alopecia areata patients and healthy controls. Biopsies were taken from tofacitinib-treated patients at baseline and at 4 and 24 weeks of treatment, and a later scalp biopsy was taken in several of the tofacitinib-treated patients. Scalp clonality was compared across normal scalp (n=4), patchy alopecia areata scalp (n=8), and alopecia totalis/universalis scalp (n=8). RNA was obtained with the PAXgene miRNA kit for fixed scalp, the miRNeasy kit for PBMCs, and the RNeasy kit for mouse skin. TCRbeta CDR3 regions were amplified by immunoSEQ multiplex PCR with 35 Vbeta forward and 13 Jbeta reverse primers.

Study-wide conclusions, independent of this receptor: Lesional scalp, especially in alopecia totalis/universalis, showed higher clonality and more expanded CD8+ clones than normal scalp, suggesting antigenic drive. Compared with mice, TCR sequences shared between patients were less clear, possibly partly because of HLA diversity across the patient population. Because the treated cohort was small and had just a single nonresponder, larger studies are needed to establish links between baseline CD8+ expansion and response. Many expanded lesional clones persisted in scalp and blood during tofacitinib treatment, which may partly explain relapse after stopping treatment. Tofacitinib significantly lowered scalp clonality and the number of expanded CD8+ clones among the top 100 scalp clones. Scalp TCR repertoire analysis is complicated because resident alphabeta T cells in normal human skin are also sequenced, whereas mouse skin is dominated by gammadelta T cells.

Libraries were made using the immunoSEQ multiplex PCR assay. RNA was extracted from all samples and reverse transcribed into cDNA as template for TCR sequencing. First-strand cDNA was synthesized using SuperScript III with a 2:1 mix of oligo-dT and random hexamers. A synthetic immune receptor repertoire was used to assess amplification bias, and residual bias was removed computationally. For the original study's pipeline: Raw reads were preprocessed to remove errors, and CDR3 was defined according to IMGT conventions as the region from the conserved cysteine to phenylalanine. Clonality was computed as 1 minus the Shannon entropy, with the entropy normalized by log2 of the number of productive unique TCRs. CD4 or CD8 identity of scalp clones was inferred by cross-referencing scalp TCRbeta sequences with sorted blood CD4 and CD8 repertoires. TCRdb carries this immuneACCESS record with in-frame sequences only. Its versions omit some clonotypes, under half of them owing to an unresolved V gene in the studies checked, with the rest unexplained. V and J calls and clone size are those listed in that table; D and trimming were worked out from the DNA. The sample table shows about 200,000 clones, and 50% to 70% are seen once. The ten biggest clones cover approximately 1.2% of the sample.

CDR1 and CDR2 are drawn from the germline V gene: SGHTA, FQGTGA. V loses 3 bases at its end and J loses 5 bases; junction bases beyond the gene matches: 4. From cysteine to phenylalanine, the CDR3 is 15 amino acids long. The DNA shown is the 45-base CDR3, in frame from base 1. Sequencing was performed on CD4+ T cells sorted from blood, taken at roughly week 49, from a patient treated with tofacitinib. Recombination linked TRBV7-3 to TRBJ2-1; TRBD2 lines up with 10 middle nucleotides. The source is a human donor with alopecia areata. The CDR3 is CASSFRLAGHNEQFF. The nucleotides are TGTGCCAGCAGCTTTAGACTAGCGGGTCACAATGAGCAGTTCTTC.